This TCR beta chain appears in the sequencing data of a study of OX40 agonist ivuxolimab in advanced cancers. Study at large: Therapy given before enrollment (anti-PD-1, anti-PD-L1 or anti-CTLA-4) was allowed, and roughly 41% had some.

Study results and caveats: Average numbers of expanded clones were greater in CD8+ T cells than in CD4+.

V was pared by 5 bases and J by 3 bases, with 8 bases between. The CDR3 has 13 residues. Per the germline V gene, CDR1 is LNHDA and CDR2 is SQIVND (reference sequence). Comments on this clone: The antigen is not known.

Libraries were prepared by immunoSEQ multiplex PCR; TCRdb keeps only in-frame clonotypes and omits some of them. This sample has just over 50,000 clones, with around 82% found just once. The specimen was CD4+ or CD8+ T cells sorted from blood, collected in a trial of the OX40 agonist ivuxolimab. The V and J genes are TRBV19 and TRBJ1-5; D is unresolved. The sequence derives from an adult with an advanced solid tumor such as melanoma, head and neck, liver or kidney cancer. The CDR3 protein is CASSPDTNQPQHF. In DNA form, the CDR3 reads TGTGCCAGTAGTCCAGACACCAATCAGCCCCAGCATTTT.